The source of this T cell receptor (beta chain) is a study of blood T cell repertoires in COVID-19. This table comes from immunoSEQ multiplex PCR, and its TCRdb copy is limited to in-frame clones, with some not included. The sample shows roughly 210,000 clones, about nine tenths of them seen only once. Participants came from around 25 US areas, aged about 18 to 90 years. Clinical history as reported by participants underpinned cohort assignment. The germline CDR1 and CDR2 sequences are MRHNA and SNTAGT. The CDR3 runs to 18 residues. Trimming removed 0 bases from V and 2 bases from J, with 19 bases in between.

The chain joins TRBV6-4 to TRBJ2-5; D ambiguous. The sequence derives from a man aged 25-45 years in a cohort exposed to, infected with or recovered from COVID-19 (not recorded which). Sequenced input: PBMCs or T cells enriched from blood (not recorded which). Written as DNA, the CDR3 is TGTGCCAGCAGTGACTCGAGTCTAAGGCAGGTAGGACAAGAGACCCAGTACTTC. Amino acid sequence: CASSDSSLRQVGQETQYF.